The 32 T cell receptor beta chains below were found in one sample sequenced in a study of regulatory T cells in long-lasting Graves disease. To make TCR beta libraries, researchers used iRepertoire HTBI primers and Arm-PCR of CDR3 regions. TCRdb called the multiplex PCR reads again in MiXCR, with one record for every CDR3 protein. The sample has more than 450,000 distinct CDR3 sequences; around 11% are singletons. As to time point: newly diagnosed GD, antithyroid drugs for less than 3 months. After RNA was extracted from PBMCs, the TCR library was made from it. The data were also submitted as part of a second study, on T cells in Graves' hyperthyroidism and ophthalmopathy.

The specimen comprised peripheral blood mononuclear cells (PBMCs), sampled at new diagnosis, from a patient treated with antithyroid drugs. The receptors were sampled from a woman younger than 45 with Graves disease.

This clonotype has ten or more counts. The CDR3 coding sequence is TGTGCCAGCAGTTTCGGCGCACCCATGAACACTGAAGCTTTCTTT. It specifies CASSFGAPMNTEAFF. The chain joins TRBV12-3 or TRBV12-4 to TRBJ1-1; D unclear. Trimming pared 3 bases from V and 0 bases from J, leaving 11 bases between. The CDR3 extends over 15 amino acids.

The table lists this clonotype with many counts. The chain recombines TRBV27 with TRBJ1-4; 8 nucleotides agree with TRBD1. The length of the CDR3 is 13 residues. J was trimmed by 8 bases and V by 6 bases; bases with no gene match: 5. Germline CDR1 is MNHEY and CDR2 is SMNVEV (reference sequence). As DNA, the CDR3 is TGTGCCAGCAGCGACAGGGGAGAAGAAAAACTGTTTTTT. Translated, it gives CASSDRGEEKLFF. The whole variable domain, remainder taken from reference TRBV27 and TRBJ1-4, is EAQVTQNPRYLITVTGKKLTVTCSQNMNHEYMSWYRQDPGLGLRQIYYSMNVEVTDKGDVPEGYKVSRKEKRNFPLILESPSPNQTSLYFCASSDRGEEKLFFGSGTQLSVL.

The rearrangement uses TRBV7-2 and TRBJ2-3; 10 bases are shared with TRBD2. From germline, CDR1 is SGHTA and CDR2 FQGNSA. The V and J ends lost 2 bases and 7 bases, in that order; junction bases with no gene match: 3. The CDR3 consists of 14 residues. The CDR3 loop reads CASSLSSGRNTQYF. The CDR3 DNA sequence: TGTGCCAGCAGCTTAAGTAGCGGGAGGAATACGCAGTATTTT.

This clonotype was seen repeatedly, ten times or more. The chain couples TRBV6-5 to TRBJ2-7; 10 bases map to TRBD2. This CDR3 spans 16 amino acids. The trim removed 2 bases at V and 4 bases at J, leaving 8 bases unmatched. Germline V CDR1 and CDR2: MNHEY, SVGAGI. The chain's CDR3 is CASSYRRGLALYEQYF. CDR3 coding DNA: TGTGCCAGCAGTTACCGCAGGGGACTAGCGTTGTACGAGCAGTACTTC.

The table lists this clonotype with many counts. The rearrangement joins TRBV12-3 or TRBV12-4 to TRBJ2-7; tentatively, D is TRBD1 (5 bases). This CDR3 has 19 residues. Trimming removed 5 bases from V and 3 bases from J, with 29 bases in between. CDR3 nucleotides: TGTGCCAGCAGTCCTGACTTTTTTTGGGCAGGGAAGGAAGTCTACGAGCAGTACTTC. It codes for CASSPDFFWAGKEVYEQYF.

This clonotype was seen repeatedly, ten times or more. In DNA, the CDR3 is TGCAGCGTTGGGGGCGCCCCCTACGAGCAGTACTTC. This sequence encodes CSVGGAPYEQYF. The V and J genes are TRBV29-1 and TRBJ2-7, with D possibly TRBD1 on 5 matching bases. V gave up 4 bases and J gave up 2 bases, with 9 bases separating them. Germline CDR1 SQVTM, CDR2 ANQGSEA. The CDR3 is made up of 12 amino acids.

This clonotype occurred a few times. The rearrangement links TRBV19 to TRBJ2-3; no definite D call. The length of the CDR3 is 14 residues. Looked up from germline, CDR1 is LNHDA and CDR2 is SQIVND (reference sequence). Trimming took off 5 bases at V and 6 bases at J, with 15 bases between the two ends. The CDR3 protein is CASSASLIGDTQYF. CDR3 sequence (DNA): TGTGCCAGTAGTGCATCCCTTATCGGGGATACGCAGTATTTT.

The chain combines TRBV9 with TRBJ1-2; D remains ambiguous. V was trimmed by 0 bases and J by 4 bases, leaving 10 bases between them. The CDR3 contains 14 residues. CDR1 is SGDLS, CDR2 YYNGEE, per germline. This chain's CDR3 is CASSVAPQTYGYTF. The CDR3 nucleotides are TGTGCCAGCAGCGTAGCTCCCCAGACCTATGGCTACACCTTC.

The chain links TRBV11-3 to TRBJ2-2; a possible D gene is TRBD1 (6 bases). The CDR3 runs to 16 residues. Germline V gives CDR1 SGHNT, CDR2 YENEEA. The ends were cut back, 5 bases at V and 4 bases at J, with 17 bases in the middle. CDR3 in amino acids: CASSPRTVVGTGELFF. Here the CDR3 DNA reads TGTGCCAGCAGCCCGAGGACAGTAGTTGGCACCGGGGAGCTGTTTTTT.

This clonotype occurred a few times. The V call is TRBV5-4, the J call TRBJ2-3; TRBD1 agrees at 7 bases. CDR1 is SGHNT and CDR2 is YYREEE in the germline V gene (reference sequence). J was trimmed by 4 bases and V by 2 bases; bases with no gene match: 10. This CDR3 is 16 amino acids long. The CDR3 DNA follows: TGTGCCAGCAGCTTTACAACAGGGGTTTTAGCAGATACGCAGTATTTT. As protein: CASSFTTGVLADTQYF.

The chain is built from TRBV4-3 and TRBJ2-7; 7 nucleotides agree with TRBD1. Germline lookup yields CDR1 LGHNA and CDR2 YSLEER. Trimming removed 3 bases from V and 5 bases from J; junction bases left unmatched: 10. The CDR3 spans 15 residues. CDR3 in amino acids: CASSHSRNRGDEQYF. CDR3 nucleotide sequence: TGCGCCAGCAGCCACTCCCGAAACAGGGGCGACGAGCAGTACTTC.

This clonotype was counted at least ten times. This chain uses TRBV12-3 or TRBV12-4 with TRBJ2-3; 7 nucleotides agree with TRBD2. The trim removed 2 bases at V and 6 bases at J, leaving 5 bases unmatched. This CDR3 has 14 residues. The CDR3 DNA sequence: TGTGCCAGCAGTTTAAATGGGGGGGGGGATACGCAGTATTTT. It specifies CASSLNGGGDTQYF.

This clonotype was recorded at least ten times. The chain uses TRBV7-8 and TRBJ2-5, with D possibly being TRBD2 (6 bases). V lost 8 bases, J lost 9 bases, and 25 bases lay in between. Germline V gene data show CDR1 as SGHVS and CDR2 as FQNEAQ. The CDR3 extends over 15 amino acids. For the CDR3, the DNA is TGTGCCAGCCTTCCCTGGCGGGACGGTCGTTCGCCCCAGTACTTC. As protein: CASLPWRDGRSPQYF.

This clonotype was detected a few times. The CDR3 region has the DNA TGCAGTGTAGGGTTCAACTGGGAGCAGTACTTC. Protein: CSVGFNWEQYF. This chain connects TRBV20-1 to TRBJ2-7, with D uncertain. Per the germline V gene, CDR1 is DFQATT and CDR2 is SNEGSKA (reference sequence). The CDR3 covers 11 residues. V shed 7 bases and J shed 7 bases, with 14 bases lying between them.

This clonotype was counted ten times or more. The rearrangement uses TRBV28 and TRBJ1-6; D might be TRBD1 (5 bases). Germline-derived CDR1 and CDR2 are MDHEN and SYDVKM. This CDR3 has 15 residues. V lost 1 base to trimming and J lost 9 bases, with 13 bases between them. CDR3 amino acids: CASSLSWDGSSPLHF. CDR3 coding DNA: TGTGCCAGCAGTTTATCGTGGGACGGGAGTTCACCCCTCCACTTT.

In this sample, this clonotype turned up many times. CDR3 DNA sequence: TGTGCCAGTAGTATGTTTTCCCTACCTGAAGCTTTCTTT. It translates to CASSMFSLPEAFF. V usage is TRBV19 and J usage is TRBJ1-1; D is unresolved. The V end was cut by 3 bases, the J end by 6 bases, with 11 bases between. Germline CDR1 reads LNHDA; CDR2 reads SQIVND (reference sequence). This CDR3 has 13 residues.

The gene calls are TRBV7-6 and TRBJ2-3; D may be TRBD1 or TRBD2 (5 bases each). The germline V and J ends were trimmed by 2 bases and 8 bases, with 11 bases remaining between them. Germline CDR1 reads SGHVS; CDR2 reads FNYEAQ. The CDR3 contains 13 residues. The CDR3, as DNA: TGTGCCAGCAGCTTACTTCTTGGGGGTACGCAGTATTTT. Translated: CASSLLLGGTQYF.

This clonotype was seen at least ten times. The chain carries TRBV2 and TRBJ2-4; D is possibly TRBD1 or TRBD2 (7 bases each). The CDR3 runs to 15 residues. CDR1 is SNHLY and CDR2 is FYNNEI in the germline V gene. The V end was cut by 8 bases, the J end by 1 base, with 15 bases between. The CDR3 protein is CASSREGAAKNIQYF. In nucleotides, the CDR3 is TGTGCCAGCTCAAGGGAGGGGGCCGCCAAAAACATTCAGTACTTC.

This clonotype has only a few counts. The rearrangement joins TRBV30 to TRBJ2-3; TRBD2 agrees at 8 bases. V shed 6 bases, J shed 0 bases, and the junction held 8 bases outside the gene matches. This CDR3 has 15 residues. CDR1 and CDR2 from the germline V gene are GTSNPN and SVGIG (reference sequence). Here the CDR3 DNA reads TGTGCCTGCCAAGGGACTAGGATTAGCACAGATACGCAGTATTTT. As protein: CACQGTRISTDTQYF.

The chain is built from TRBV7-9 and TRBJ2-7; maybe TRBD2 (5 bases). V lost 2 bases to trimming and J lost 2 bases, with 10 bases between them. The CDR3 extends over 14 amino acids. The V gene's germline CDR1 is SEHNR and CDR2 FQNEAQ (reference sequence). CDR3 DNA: TGTGCCAGCAGCTTATTTGAGCGGCCCTACGAGCAGTACTTC. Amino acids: CASSLFERPYEQYF. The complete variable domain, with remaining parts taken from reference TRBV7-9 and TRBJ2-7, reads DTGVSQNPRHKITKRGQNVTFRCDPISEHNRLYWYRQTLGQGPEFLTYFQNEAQLEKSRLLSDRFSAERPKGSFSTLEIQRTEQGDSAMYLCASSLFERPYEQYFGPGTRLTVT.

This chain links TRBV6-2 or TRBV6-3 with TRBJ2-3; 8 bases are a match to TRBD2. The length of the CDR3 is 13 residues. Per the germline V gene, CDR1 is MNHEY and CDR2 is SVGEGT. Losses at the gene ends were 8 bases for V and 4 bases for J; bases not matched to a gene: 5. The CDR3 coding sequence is TGTGCCAGCGCTTCGGGAGGGCCAGATACGCAGTATTTT. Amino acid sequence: CASASGGPDTQYF.

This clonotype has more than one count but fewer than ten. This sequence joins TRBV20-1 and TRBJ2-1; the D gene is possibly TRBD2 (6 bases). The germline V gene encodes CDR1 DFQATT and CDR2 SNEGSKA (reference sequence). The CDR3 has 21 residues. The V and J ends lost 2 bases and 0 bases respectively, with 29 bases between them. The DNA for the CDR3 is TGCAGTGCTAGAACGCTGACCGGCGGGGTGGCTACGAGCTACTCCTACAATGAGCAGTTCTTC. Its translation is CSARTLTGGVATSYSYNEQFF.

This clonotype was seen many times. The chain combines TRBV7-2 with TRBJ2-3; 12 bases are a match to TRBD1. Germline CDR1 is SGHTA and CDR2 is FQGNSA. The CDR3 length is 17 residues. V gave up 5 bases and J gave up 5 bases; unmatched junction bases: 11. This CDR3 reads CASSLHGTGGSVDTQYF. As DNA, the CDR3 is TGTGCCAGCAGCCTACATGGGACAGGGGGCTCGGTAGATACGCAGTATTTT.

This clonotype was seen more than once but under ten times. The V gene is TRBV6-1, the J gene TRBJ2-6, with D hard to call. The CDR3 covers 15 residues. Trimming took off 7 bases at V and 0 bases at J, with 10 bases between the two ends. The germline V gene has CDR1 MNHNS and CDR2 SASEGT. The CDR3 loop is CASKISHSGANVLTF. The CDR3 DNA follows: TGTGCCAGCAAGATCTCCCACTCTGGGGCCAACGTCCTGACTTTC.

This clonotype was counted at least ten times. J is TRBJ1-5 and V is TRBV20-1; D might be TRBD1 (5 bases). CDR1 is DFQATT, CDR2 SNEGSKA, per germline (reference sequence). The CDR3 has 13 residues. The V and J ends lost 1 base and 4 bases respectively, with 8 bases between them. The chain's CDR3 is CSARVRGNQPQHF. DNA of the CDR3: TGCAGTGCTAGAGTAAGGGGAAATCAGCCCCAGCATTTT.

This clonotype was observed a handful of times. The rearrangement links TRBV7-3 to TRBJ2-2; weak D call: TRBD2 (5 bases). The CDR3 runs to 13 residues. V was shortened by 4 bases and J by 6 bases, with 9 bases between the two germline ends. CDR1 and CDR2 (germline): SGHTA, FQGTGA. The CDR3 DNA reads TGTGCCAGCAGCTCCCCGGGGTCCGGGGAGCTGTTTTTT. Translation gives CASSSPGSGELFF.

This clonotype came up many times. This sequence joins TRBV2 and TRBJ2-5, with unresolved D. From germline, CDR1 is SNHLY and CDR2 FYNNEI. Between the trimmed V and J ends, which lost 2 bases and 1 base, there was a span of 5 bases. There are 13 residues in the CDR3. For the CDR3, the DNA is TGTGCCAGCAGTGAAAACTTCCAAGAGACCCAGTACTTC. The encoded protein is CASSENFQETQYF.

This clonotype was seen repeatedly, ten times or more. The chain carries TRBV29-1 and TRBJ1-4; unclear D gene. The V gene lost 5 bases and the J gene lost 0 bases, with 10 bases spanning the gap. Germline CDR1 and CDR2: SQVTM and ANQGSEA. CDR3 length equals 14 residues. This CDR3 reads CSVRTGTTNEKLFF. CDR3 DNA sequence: TGCAGCGTTAGGACTGGTACAACTAATGAAAAACTGTTTTTT.

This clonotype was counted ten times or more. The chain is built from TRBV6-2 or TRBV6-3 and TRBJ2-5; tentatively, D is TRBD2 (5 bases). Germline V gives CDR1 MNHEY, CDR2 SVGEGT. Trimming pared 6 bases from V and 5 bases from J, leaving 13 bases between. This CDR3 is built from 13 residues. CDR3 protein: CASSLLGWETQYF. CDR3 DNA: TGTGCCAGCAGCCTACTAGGTTGGGAGACCCAGTACTTC.

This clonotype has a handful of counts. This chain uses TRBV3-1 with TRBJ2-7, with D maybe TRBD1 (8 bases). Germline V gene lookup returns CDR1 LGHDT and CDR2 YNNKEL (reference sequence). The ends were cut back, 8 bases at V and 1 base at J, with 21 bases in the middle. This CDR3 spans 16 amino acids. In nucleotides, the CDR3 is TGTGCCAGCGCCAAAAACGACAGGGGACTATCCTACGAGCAGTACTTC. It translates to CASAKNDRGLSYEQYF.

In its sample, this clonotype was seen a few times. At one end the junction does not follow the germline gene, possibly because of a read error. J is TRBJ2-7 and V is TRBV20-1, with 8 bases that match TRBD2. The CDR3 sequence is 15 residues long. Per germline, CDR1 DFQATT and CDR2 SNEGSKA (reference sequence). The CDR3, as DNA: TGCAGTGCTAGAGATTTCGCGGGAGGTCTCCACGAGCAGCACTTC. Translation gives CSARDFAGGLHEQHF.

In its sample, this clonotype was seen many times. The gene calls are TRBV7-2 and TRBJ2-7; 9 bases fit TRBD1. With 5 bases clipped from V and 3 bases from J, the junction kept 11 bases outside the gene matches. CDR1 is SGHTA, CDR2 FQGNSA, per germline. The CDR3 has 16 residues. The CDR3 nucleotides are TGTGCCAGCAGCGCGCCCCGGGACAGGGTTATCTACGAGCAGTACTTC. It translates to CASSAPRDRVIYEQYF.